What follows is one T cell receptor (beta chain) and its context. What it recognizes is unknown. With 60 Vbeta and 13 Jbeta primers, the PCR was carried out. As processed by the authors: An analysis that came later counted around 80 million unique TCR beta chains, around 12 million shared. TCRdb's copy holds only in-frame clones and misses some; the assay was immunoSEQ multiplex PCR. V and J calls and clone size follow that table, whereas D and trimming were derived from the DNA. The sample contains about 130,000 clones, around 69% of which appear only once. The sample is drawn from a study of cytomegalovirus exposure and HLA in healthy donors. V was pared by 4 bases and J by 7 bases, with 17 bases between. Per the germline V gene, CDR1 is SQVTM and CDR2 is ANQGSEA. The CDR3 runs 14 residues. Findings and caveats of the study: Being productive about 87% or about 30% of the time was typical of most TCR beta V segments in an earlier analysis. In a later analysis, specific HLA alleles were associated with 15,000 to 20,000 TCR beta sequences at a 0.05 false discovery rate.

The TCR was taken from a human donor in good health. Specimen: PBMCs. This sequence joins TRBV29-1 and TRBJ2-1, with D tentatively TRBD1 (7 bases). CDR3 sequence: CSVARTGRGNEQFF. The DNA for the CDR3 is TGCAGCGTTGCCCGGACAGGCCGGGGGAATGAGCAGTTCTTC.